Listed below are T cell receptor beta chains from one sample, sequenced in a study of blood T cell repertoires in COVID-19. Only in-frame clones appear in the TCRdb table, and some are missing; sequencing was by immunoSEQ multiplex PCR. The sample consists of over 250,000 clones, over 85% of them appearing once. The sequenced sample consisted of PBMCs or T cells enriched from blood (not recorded which). The receptor source for this set is a man aged 60-69 years who had recovered from COVID-19. CDR3s include the opening cysteine and the closing phenylalanine or tryptophan. Each record gives: D gene, V gene, clone size, J gene, CDR3 length, CDR3 DNA, CDR3 protein. D genes are given only for firm matches. Clone size, where shown, is once, few, many, or a class for clones that have expanded.

NA,TRBV7-9,NA,TRBJ1-1,12,TGTGCCAGCACCGTAGTGAACACTGAAGCTTTCTTT,CASTVVNTEAFF
NA,TRBV7-3,NA,TRBJ1-2,16,TGTGCCAGCAGCCCCATCCCGCAGGCTCACTCCTATGGCTACACCTTC,CASSPIPQAHSYGYTF
NA,TRBV7-2,NA,TRBJ2-1,14,TGTGCCAGCAGACAAACTCTACTGCCGGGTGAGCAGTTCTTC,CASRQTLLPGEQFF
TRBD1,TRBV11-3,NA,TRBJ2-2,17,TGTGCCAGCAGCTTAGAACTCAGGGACAGACACACCGGGGAGCTGTTTTTT,CASSLELRDRHTGELFF
NA,TRBV5-1,NA,TRBJ2-1,16,TGCGCCAGCAGCATTACCGGTGGGGGCCCCTACAATGAGCAGTTCTTC,CASSITGGGPYNEQFF
TRBD2,TRBV5-8,NA,TRBJ2-5,14,TGTGCCAGCAGCTTACTAGCGGGGGTTGAGACCCAGTACTTC,CASSLLAGVETQYF
NA,TRBV27,NA,TRBJ2-2,14,TGTGCCAGCAGTAGGGCAGGGTACACCGGGGAGCTGTTTTTT,CASSRAGYTGELFF
NA,TRBV5-1,NA,TRBJ2-3,15,TGCGCCAGCAGCCCCAGGGGCTGGGGCACAGATACGCAGTATTTT,CASSPRGWGTDTQYF
NA,TRBV4-2,NA,TRBJ2-2,15,TGTGCCAGCAGCCAACCTAGTAAAGTAGGCGGGGAGCTGTTTTTT,CASSQPSKVGGELFF
NA,TRBV6-2/TRBV6-3,NA,TRBJ2-3,12,TGTGCCAGCAGTCGACTACCAGATACGCAGTATTTT,CASSRLPDTQYF
NA,TRBV27,once,TRBJ2-7,15,TGTGCCAGCAGTTTAAGCGGCCAGCACTCCTACGAGCAGTACTTC,CASSLSGQHSYEQYF
TRBD1,TRBV3-1/TRBV3-2,NA,TRBJ1-3,16,TGTGCCAGCAGCCAAGTTCTGAGGGGGCGTGGAAACACCATATATTTT,CASSQVLRGRGNTIYF
NA,TRBV6-5,NA,TRBJ1-2,14,TGTGCCAGCAGTTTTCGGGGGTCCAACTATGGCTACACCTTC,CASSFRGSNYGYTF
NA,TRBV6-1,NA,TRBJ2-7,15,TGTGCCAGCAGTGAACGCGCTGGGACTGTATACGAGCAGTACTTC,CASSERAGTVYEQYF
NA,TRBV12-3/TRBV12-4,once,TRBJ1-1,13,TGTGCCAGCAGATACCAGGGATTCACTGAAGCTTTCTTT,CASRYQGFTEAFF